This passage covers 17 T cell receptor beta chains from one sample sequenced in a study of blood T cell repertoires in COVID-19. Clones were read by immunoSEQ multiplex PCR, and TCRdb kept only the in-frame ones, dropping some. This sample has 200,000 or so clones, with under 85% found just once. Sequencing was done on a sample of peripheral blood. The receptors originated from a man aged 60-69 years with active or convalescent COVID-19.

This chain links TRBV20-1 with TRBJ1-1; no clear D gene. Trimming cost V 5 bases and J 7 bases, with 11 bases left between them. CDR3 length equals 11 residues. The germline CDR1 and CDR2 sequences are DFQATT and SNEGSKA (reference sequence). This chain's CDR3 is CSADLAGEAFF. For the CDR3, the DNA is TGCAGTGCTGACTTGGCGGGTGAAGCTTTCTTT.

This clone came up a few times. The chain uses TRBV18 and TRBJ2-7; D is undetermined. The CDR3 covers 13 residues. Germline V CDR1 and CDR2: KGHSH, LQKENI. Trimming pared 0 bases from V and 2 bases from J, leaving 5 bases between. The CDR3 DNA reads TGTGCCAGCTCACCACCGGTAGCCTACGAGCAGTACTTC. Translation: CASSPPVAYEQYF.

The V and J genes are TRBV29-1 and TRBJ2-3; TRBD2 agrees at 8 bases. CDR1 is SQVTM and CDR2 is ANQGSEA in the germline V gene. Trimming took 6 bases from V and 2 from J; bases not matched to a gene: 7. This CDR3 comprises 14 residues. CDR3 region: CSVRAGVNTDTQYF. CDR3 DNA sequence: TGCAGCGTAAGAGCGGGAGTCAACACAGATACGCAGTATTTT.

The CDR3 loop reads CASSLQGGGTEAFF. DNA of the CDR3: TGTGCCAGCAGCTTACAGGGAGGAGGCACTGAAGCTTTCTTT. The chain uses TRBV7-3 and TRBJ1-1, with D perhaps matching TRBD1 (5 bases). CDR1 SGHTA and CDR2 FQGTGA come from the germline V gene. This CDR3 is 14 amino acids long. Trimming pared 2 bases from V and 4 bases from J, leaving 11 bases between.

This chain links TRBV11-2 with TRBJ2-5; 12 bases fit TRBD2. The length of the CDR3 is 15 residues. Losses at the gene ends were 6 bases for V and 6 bases for J; bases not matched to a gene: 8. Germline CDR1 and CDR2: SGHAT and FQNNGV. The CDR3: CASSFRTSGTKTQYF. Written as DNA, the CDR3 is TGTGCCAGCAGTTTCCGGACTAGCGGGACGAAGACCCAGTACTTC.

This clone has just one count. The rearrangement joins TRBV20-1 to TRBJ1-1, with D hard to call. Deletions cut 5 bases from V and 4 bases from J, with 8 bases between. This CDR3 has 11 amino acids. Germline V gene sequence: CDR1 DFQATT, CDR2 SNEGSKA (reference sequence). The CDR3 nucleotides are TGCAGTGCTGAACTGAGCACTGAAGCTTTCTTT. Protein sequence: CSAELSTEAFF.

The rearrangement joins TRBV11-2 to TRBJ2-5; 8 nucleotides match TRBD2. Germline V CDR1 and CDR2: SGHAT, FQNNGV. V trimming: 7 bases; J trimming: 2 bases; junction bases outside the gene matches: 3. The CDR3 loop spans 13 amino acids. CDR3 region: CASIPSGQETQYF. As DNA, the CDR3 is TGTGCCAGCATCCCTAGCGGGCAAGAGACCCAGTACTTC.

The chain has TRBV12-5 and TRBJ1-1; no reliable D call. CDR3 size: 13 residues. Germline V gene data show CDR1 as LGHNT and CDR2 as FRNRAP. V was trimmed by 1 base and J by 5 bases, leaving 8 bases between them. The CDR3 region is CASGLGPTTEAFF. CDR3 bases: TGTGCTAGTGGTTTGGGGCCAACGACTGAAGCTTTCTTT.

The chain recombines TRBV28 with TRBJ1-6; no clear D. This CDR3 has 11 amino acids. Germline CDR1 and CDR2: MDHEN and SYDVKM. V was pared by 7 bases and J by 8 bases, with 6 bases between. The CDR3 DNA reads as TGTGCCAGCAAGGAGGATTCACCCCTCCACTTT. This encodes CASKEDSPLHF.

About this clone itself: Other DNA sequences within the sample encode an identical CDR3. The chain combines TRBV19 with TRBJ2-7; the match to TRBD2 covers 11 bases. Germline-derived CDR1 and CDR2 are LNHDA and SQIVND (reference sequence). This CDR3 is 15 amino acids long. J gave up 2 bases and V 5 bases, and 5 bases lay outside the gene matches. The CDR3 DNA reads as TGTGCCAGTAGTCCCGGGACTAGCGGCACCTACGAGCAGTACTTC. Translation: CASSPGTSGTYEQYF.

The V call is TRBV3-1 (or the pseudogene TRBV3-2), the J call TRBJ1-1; D gene ambiguous. Germline lookup yields CDR1 LGHDT and CDR2 YNNKEL (reference sequence). The CDR3 consists of 12 residues. V gave up 4 bases and J gave up 5 bases, with 8 bases separating them. This chain's CDR3 is CASSRSRTEAFF. For the CDR3, the DNA is TGTGCCAGCAGCCGAAGCAGGACTGAAGCTTTCTTT.

The V and J genes are TRBV24-1 and TRBJ2-3, with TRBD2 as a possible D gene (7 bases). V gave up 8 bases and J gave up 0 bases, with 14 bases separating them. The CDR3 has 15 residues. CDR1 and CDR2 (germline): KGHDR, SFDVKD. The CDR3 here is CATTQGGASTDTQYF. CDR3 DNA sequence: TGTGCCACCACTCAAGGGGGGGCGAGCACAGATACGCAGTATTTT.

The chain uses TRBV29-1 and TRBJ1-2; TRBD1 matches at 9 bases. Trimming at V came to 7 bases and at J to 8 bases, leaving 14 bases not matched to a gene. The germline V gene has CDR1 SQVTM and CDR2 ANQGSEA. CDR3 length: 14 residues. CDR3 amino acids: CSAWDRATINGYTF. The CDR3 region has the DNA TGCAGCGCCTGGGACAGGGCGACAATTAACGGCTACACCTTC.

About this clone itself: Germline is not matched at one junction end, which may reflect a read error. The rearrangement uses TRBV23-1 and TRBJ2-2, with TRBD2 matching over 8 bases. TRBV23-1 is flagged as an ORF with uncertain function. The CDR3 totals 16 residues. The CDR3 loop reads CANSHGGAPPSGELFF. The CDR3 nucleotides are TGCGCCAACAGTCACGGGGGGGCCCCCCCCTCTGGGGAGCTGTTTTTT.

The V gene is TRBV9, the J gene TRBJ2-1, with TRBD2 matching over 9 bases. This CDR3 contains 15 residues. Trimming removed 3 bases from V and 5 bases from J; junction bases left unmatched: 6. CDR1 and CDR2 from the germline V gene are SGDLS and YYNGEE. The CDR3 reads CASSASGTGNNEQFF. The CDR3 DNA is TGTGCCAGCAGCGCTAGCGGGACCGGAAACAATGAGCAGTTCTTC.

V usage is TRBV6-6 and J usage is TRBJ1-1; D possibly corresponds to TRBD1 (5 bases). Per the germline V gene, CDR1 is MNHNY and CDR2 is SVGAGI (reference sequence). V was cut by 2 bases and J by 4 bases, with 17 bases left in between. The CDR3 is 16 residues long. The CDR3 region has the DNA TGTGCCAGCAGTTACCCCAAGGGCGGGGGTGGCACTGAAGCTTTCTTT. This encodes CASSYPKGGGGTEAFF.

This clone came up a few times. J is TRBJ1-6 and V is TRBV5-1; 7 nucleotides line up with TRBD1. The trim removed 1 base at V and 5 bases at J, leaving 3 bases unmatched. The CDR3 loop spans 15 amino acids. Germline-derived CDR1 and CDR2 are SGHRS and YFSETQ. The CDR3 nucleotides read TGCGCCAGCAGCTTGTCCGGGACAGATAATTCACCCCTCCACTTT. It is translated as CASSLSGTDNSPLHF.